This TCR beta chain appears in the sequencing data of a study of cytomegalovirus exposure and HLA in healthy donors. Notes on this clone: The sample contains more than one DNA sequence encoding this CDR3.

Use of 60 Vbeta and 13 Jbeta primers characterized the PCR. Clones were sequenced by immunoSEQ multiplex PCR, and TCRdb holds only the in-frame ones, with some missing. The sample records some 140,000 clones, around 73% being singletons. CDR1 is SGHDT, CDR2 YYEEEE, per germline. V gave up 5 bases and J gave up 1 base, with 21 bases separating them. The CDR3 runs 17 residues. The chain combines TRBV5-6 with TRBJ2-5; the D gene is possibly TRBD1 (5 bases). What was sequenced was PBMCs. This sequence was found in a woman aged 40 to 50 in good health and CMV-seronegative. DNA of the CDR3: TGTGCCAGCAGTCTGGGGTGGGGCAGTGCCCCCCAAGAGACCCAGTACTTC. This gives the protein CASSLGWGSAPQETQYF.